These 23 T cell receptor beta chains were sequenced from one sample in a study of identical twins. TCRdb re-analysed the 5' RACE reads in MiXCR, keeping a single row per CDR3 protein. The sample includes 640,000 or so distinct CDR3 sequences, 6.1% of them seen just once. Sequencing was carried out using naive T cells sorted from blood. The source is a man aged 18 to 30 in good health.

In its sample, this clonotype was seen a few times. The rearrangement links TRBV30 to TRBJ1-2; D gene ambiguous. The V and J ends lost 2 bases and 4 bases respectively, with 11 bases between them. The CDR3 extends over 13 amino acids. Germline CDR1 reads GTSNPN; CDR2 reads SVGIG (reference sequence). The CDR3 loop reads CAWSNSQAYGYTF. CDR3 DNA sequence: TGTGCCTGGAGTAACAGTCAAGCCTATGGCTACACCTTC.

The CDR3 loop is CSAIGLAGGPDTQYF. The CDR3 coding sequence is TGCAGTGCTATAGGACTAGCGGGAGGGCCGGATACGCAGTATTTT. The chain combines TRBV20-1 with TRBJ2-3, with 15 bases matching TRBD2. The CDR3 has 15 residues. CDR1 is DFQATT and CDR2 is SNEGSKA in the germline V gene (reference sequence). Trimming cost V 4 bases and J 6 bases; bases outside gene matches: 5.

This clonotype occurred a few times. The V gene is TRBV30, the J gene TRBJ2-5; 9 nucleotides agree with TRBD2. J gave up 8 bases and V 5 bases, and 18 bases lay outside the gene matches. The V gene's germline CDR1 is GTSNPN and CDR2 SVGIG (reference sequence). CDR3 length: 16 amino acids. The CDR3 nucleotides are TGTGCCTGGTCCCTCTGGGGAGCGGGAGGTCACGGAACCCAGTACTTC. Translating it yields CAWSLWGAGGHGTQYF. The full variable domain, in which reference TRBV30 and TRBJ2-5 provide the parts outside the CDR3, is SQTIHQWPATLVQPVGSPLSLECTVEGTSNPNLYWYRQAAGRGLQLLFYSVGIGQISSEVPQNLSASRPQDRQFILSSKKLLLSDSGFYLCAWSLWGAGGHGTQYFGPGTRLLVL.

This clonotype has only a few counts. V gene TRBV4-1 combines with J gene TRBJ1-1, with 7 nucleotides matching TRBD1. V trimming: 3 bases; J trimming: 1 base; junction bases outside the gene matches: 5. The germline V gene encodes CDR1 MGHRA and CDR2 YSYEKL. This CDR3 is 15 amino acids long. This CDR3 reads CASSHANRGNTEAFF. CDR3 sequence (DNA): TGCGCCAGCAGCCATGCAAACAGGGGGAACACTGAAGCTTTCTTT.

In its sample, this clonotype was seen many times. The chain is built from TRBV5-1 and TRBJ2-1; 7 bases map to TRBD2. Germline-derived CDR1 and CDR2 are SGHRS and YFSETQ. This CDR3 has 12 amino acids. V shed 4 bases and J 9 bases; nucleotides not matched to a gene: 4. This chain's CDR3 is CASSPGGSEQFF. The DNA for the CDR3 is TGCGCCAGCAGCCCCGGGGGGAGTGAGCAGTTCTTC.

This clonotype was recorded at least ten times. The chain is built from TRBV29-1 and TRBJ2-7, with D perhaps TRBD2 (5 bases). From germline, CDR1 is SQVTM and CDR2 ANQGSEA. V gave up 6 bases and J gave up 2 bases, with 17 bases separating them. CDR3 length equals 14 residues. The CDR3: CSVQGSGLTYEQYF. CDR3 sequence (DNA): TGCAGCGTCCAAGGGAGCGGCCTAACCTACGAGCAGTACTTC.

The sample holds many counts of this clonotype. The chain employs TRBV12-3 or TRBV12-4 and TRBJ2-7; the D is unclear. V shed 6 bases and J shed 3 bases, with 9 bases lying between them. CDR3 length: 12 residues. CDR3 nucleotide sequence: TGTGCCAGCAGCCCTGACTTCTACGAGCAGTACGTC. This sequence encodes CASSPDFYEQYV.

This clonotype was observed at least ten times. The chain joins TRBV10-3 to TRBJ2-3; 7 bases match TRBD2. V lost 6 bases, J lost 6 bases, and 9 bases stayed unmatched. The germline V gene has CDR1 ENHRY and CDR2 SYGVKD. The CDR3 has 14 residues. The CDR3 DNA follows: TGTGCCATCAGGGACGTGGCGGGAGAGGATACGCAGTATTTT. Its protein is CAIRDVAGEDTQYF.

This clonotype showed up many times. The chain employs TRBV20-1 and TRBJ2-3; D is ambiguous. V was shortened by 3 bases and J by 2 bases, with 12 bases between the two germline ends. The V gene's germline CDR1 is DFQATT and CDR2 SNEGSKA (reference sequence). CDR3 length equals 14 residues. As DNA, the CDR3 is TGCAGTGCTAGGGATTCTCAGGCCACAGATACGCAGTATTTT. Its translation: CSARDSQATDTQYF.

This clonotype was picked up many times. V gene TRBV28 combines with J gene TRBJ1-5, with D uncertain. The CDR3 contains 17 residues. Trimming pared 7 bases from V and 3 bases from J, leaving 22 bases between. The V gene's germline CDR1 is MDHEN and CDR2 SYDVKM. The CDR3: CASTLGKGGEDNQPQHF. CDR3 in DNA: TGTGCCAGCACCCTCGGGAAGGGCGGAGAGGACAATCAGCCCCAGCATTTT.

The rearrangement links TRBV6-1 to TRBJ1-1; D not resolved. Trimming took 7 bases from V and 4 from J, leaving 13 bases between them. CDR3 length equals 13 residues. Germline V CDR1 and CDR2: MNHNS, SASEGT. This chain's CDR3 is CASTAAMITEAFF. DNA for the CDR3: TGTGCCAGCACCGCAGCGATGATCACTGAAGCTTTCTTT.

This clonotype was found many times. V is TRBV20-1 and J is TRBJ1-1; TRBD1 matches 12 bases. Germline V gene data show CDR1 as DFQATT and CDR2 as SNEGSKA (reference sequence). The CDR3 is 16 residues long. The J segment lost 1 base and the V segment lost 6 bases, leaving 9 bases of the junction unmatched. CDR3 nucleotide sequence: TGCAGTGCGAGGGTAGGGACAGGGGGCCCGAACACTGAAGCTTTCTTT. Amino acid sequence: CSARVGTGGPNTEAFF.

This clonotype has more than one count but fewer than ten. The chain joins TRBV6-4 to TRBJ2-3, with D maybe TRBD1 (6 bases). Germline V lookup: CDR1 MRHNA, CDR2 SNTAGT. The CDR3 runs to 13 residues. The V end lost 8 bases, the J end lost 6 bases, and 15 bases lay between the germline ends. DNA for the CDR3: TGTGCCAGCCGGGACACCACCCGTGATACGCAGTATTTT. It translates to CASRDTTRDTQYF.

This clonotype was observed many times. Written as DNA, the CDR3 is TGTGCCAGCAGTGGACGAGGGAACACTGAAGCTTTCTTT. This encodes CASSGRGNTEAFF. This chain links TRBV25-1 with TRBJ1-1; unclear D gene. V was shortened by 4 bases and J by 1 base, with 7 bases between the two germline ends. The germline CDR1 and CDR2 sequences are MGHDK and SYGVNS. This CDR3 comprises 13 residues.

The V gene is TRBV30, the J gene TRBJ1-4; D is uncertain. Trimming cost V 0 bases and J 13 bases, with 12 bases left between them. This CDR3 spans 12 amino acids. The germline V gene encodes CDR1 GTSNPN and CDR2 SVGIG (reference sequence). The CDR3 nucleotides read TGTGCCTGGAGTGTAGATCCAAGATCACTGTTTTTT. Protein product: CAWSVDPRSLFF.

This clonotype was seen many times. A junction boundary mismatches the germline segment, possibly from a read error. This sequence joins TRBV6-5 and TRBJ2-7; a weak D match, TRBD2 (6 bases). Germline CDR1 is MNHEY and CDR2 is SVGAGI. The CDR3 spans 14 residues. The CDR3 protein is CASSNENTGSRVHF. The CDR3 DNA is TGTGCCAGCAGTAACGAAAATACCGGGAGCAGAGTCCACTTC.

This clonotype was counted at least ten times. V and J are TRBV12-3 or TRBV12-4 and TRBJ2-1; TRBD1 aligns across 8 bases. This CDR3 spans 15 amino acids. With V trimmed by 5 bases and J by 2 bases, 5 bases remained unmatched. CDR3 in DNA: TGTGCCAGCAGTCTCGACAGGGGAACCTACAATGAGCAGTTCTTC. Translated, it gives CASSLDRGTYNEQFF.

The chain is built from TRBV5-1 and TRBJ1-2, with TRBD1 identical over 7 bases. The trim removed 4 bases at V and 4 bases at J, leaving 10 bases unmatched. CDR3 size: 15 residues. Per germline, CDR1 SGHRS and CDR2 YFSETQ. The CDR3 DNA reads as TGCGCCAGCAGCCACCCAGACAGGGCGCTCTATGGCTACACCTTC. It encodes CASSHPDRALYGYTF.

This clonotype was observed at least ten times. The rearrangement uses TRBV7-8 and TRBJ2-7; 9 bases fit TRBD2. The germline V gene encodes CDR1 SGHVS and CDR2 FQNEAQ. CDR3 size: 15 residues. With 5 bases clipped from V and 3 bases from J, the junction kept 8 bases outside the gene matches. DNA of the CDR3: TGTGCCAGCAGCCTCTTAGCGGGAGTCCGCTACGAGCAGTACTTC. Translating gives CASSLLAGVRYEQYF.

Only a few counts were recorded for this clonotype. The CDR3 protein is CATSREVIVAAGELFF. CDR3 sequence (DNA): TGTGCCACCAGCAGAGAGGTCATAGTTGCCGCCGGGGAGCTGTTTTTT. The rearrangement uses TRBV15 and TRBJ2-2; D not certain. The CDR3 has 16 residues. V was shortened by 0 bases and J by 6 bases, with 14 bases between the two germline ends. CDR1 and CDR2 (germline): LNHNV, YYDKDF (reference sequence).

The table lists this clonotype with many counts. This sequence joins TRBV29-1 and TRBJ2-5; D is unclear. The CDR3 covers 12 residues. V shed 4 bases and J shed 1 base, with 7 bases lying between them. CDR1 is SQVTM, CDR2 ANQGSEA, per germline. CDR3 in amino acids: CSVGGGQETQYF. CDR3 nucleotide sequence: TGCAGCGTTGGTGGCGGCCAAGAGACCCAGTACTTC.

This clonotype was observed a single time. The V call is TRBV4-2, the J call TRBJ2-5; D possibly corresponds to TRBD2 (5 bases). V lost 5 bases to trimming and J lost 5 bases, with 15 bases between them. CDR3 size: 14 residues. Germline lookup yields CDR1 LGHNA and CDR2 YNFKEQ. The CDR3 region has the DNA TGTGCCAGCAGCGGACCGCGGGCGGAGGAGACCCAGTACTTC. It translates to CASSGPRAEETQYF.

The gene calls are TRBV5-1 and TRBJ2-5, with TRBD2 as a possible D gene (5 bases). Trimming left V 6 bases short and J 5 bases short, with 14 bases between. From germline, CDR1 is SGHRS and CDR2 YFSETQ. The CDR3 extends over 13 amino acids. The CDR3 DNA reads TGCGCCAGCACCGAGATGACGGGGGAGACCCAGTACTTC. Its protein product is CASTEMTGETQYF.